The source of this T cell receptor beta chain is a study of blood T cell repertoires in COVID-19. Germline V gene lookup returns CDR1 MNHEY and CDR2 SMNVEV (reference sequence). Germline trimming cut 5 bases from V and 7 bases from J; bases unmatched to any gene: 12. The CDR3 loop spans 15 amino acids. Assay: immunoSEQ multiplex PCR; the TCRdb copy retains only in-frame clones and omits some. Of tens of thousands of clones in the sample, around 90% were seen once. The TCR was taken from a human donor with active COVID-19. The donor label of this sample is uncertain. Sequenced input: peripheral blood. The rearrangement joins TRBV27 to TRBJ2-7; TRBD2 matches 9 bases. Here the CDR3 reads CASSPSLGAGGEQYF. Written as DNA, the CDR3 is TGTGCCAGCAGTCCCTCACTGGGCGCGGGGGGGGAGCAGTACTTC.